These 9 T cell receptor beta chains share one sample of origin, sequenced in a study of human T cells and chemical hapten exposure. Via MiXCR, TCRdb re-called the RACE reads, giving one row per CDR3 protein. The sample yields some 250,000 distinct CDR3 sequences, about 7.7% seen once. Time point of the sample: pre-sensitization, week 0. Treatment given: therapeutic diphenylcyclopropenone sensitization with weekly scalp DPC. The sequencing here drew on whole blood, taken in connection with sensitization to the hapten diphenylcyclopropenone (DPC). The receptor set was obtained from a man aged 18 to 29 with alopecia areata. Some clones in this sample may be carry-over from other donors' samples.

This clonotype was seen at least ten times. The V and J genes are TRBV6-4 and TRBJ2-3; 8 bases are shared with TRBD2. The CDR3 has 15 amino acids. After removal of 2 bases from V and 5 bases from J, the junction contained 6 bases not matched to a gene. Germline V gives CDR1 MRHNA, CDR2 SNTAGT. The CDR3 spells CASSDEAGEGDTQYF. CDR3 coding DNA: TGTGCCAGCAGTGACGAAGCGGGGGAGGGAGATACGCAGTATTTT.

This clonotype has at least ten counts. The gene calls are TRBV6-2 or TRBV6-3 and TRBJ2-3, with 7 bases aligning to TRBD2. V was clipped by 6 bases and J by 5 bases; unmatched bases: 8. The germline V gene has CDR1 MNHEY and CDR2 SVGEGT. The CDR3 consists of 14 residues. The CDR3 sequence is CASSSPGRGDTQYF. Written as DNA, the CDR3 is TGTGCCAGCAGCTCTCCTGGGAGGGGAGATACGCAGTATTTT.

This clonotype has at least ten counts. V is TRBV5-1 and J is TRBJ1-2, with 7 bases matching TRBD1. The V gene end was trimmed by 4 bases and the J gene end by 4 bases; junction bases not matched to a gene: 7. The CDR3 covers 14 residues. The V gene's germline CDR1 is SGHRS and CDR2 YFSETQ. CDR3: CASSPDREGYGYTF. CDR3 DNA sequence: TGCGCCAGCAGCCCTGACAGGGAAGGCTATGGCTACACCTTC.

This clonotype was recorded many times. V and J are TRBV29-1 and TRBJ2-6; 8 bases are a match to TRBD1. The J segment lost 1 base and the V segment lost 6 bases, leaving 17 bases of the junction unmatched. The CDR3 loop spans 19 amino acids. CDR1 and CDR2 from the germline V gene are SQVTM and ANQGSEA. CDR3 bases: TGCAGCGTCGGACAGGGACAGACCCGGCGGGTGTCTGGGGCCAACGTCCTGACTTTC. Translating it yields CSVGQGQTRRVSGANVLTF. Variable domain in full (rest from reference TRBV29-1 and TRBJ2-6): SAVISQKPSRDICQRGTSLTIQCQVDSQVTMMFWYRQQPGQSLTLIATANQGSEATYESGFVIDKFPISRPNLTFSTLTVSNMSPEDSSIYLCSVGQGQTRRVSGANVLTFGAGSRLTVL.

The chain combines TRBV29-1 with TRBJ1-2; tentatively, D is TRBD1 (5 bases). The CDR3 has 13 amino acids. Deletions cut 7 bases from V and 1 base from J, with 13 bases between. Germline lookup yields CDR1 SQVTM and CDR2 ANQGSEA. The CDR3 DNA is TGCAGCGGGGGGGACGGAATTAACTATGGCTACACCTTC. This translates into CSGGDGINYGYTF.

This clonotype was counted at least ten times. The chain recombines TRBV12-3 or TRBV12-4 with TRBJ2-2, with D possibly TRBD2 on 5 matching bases. V was pared by 2 bases and J by 5 bases, with 9 bases between. This CDR3 spans 14 amino acids. The CDR3 nucleotides are TGTGCCAGCAGTTTATACCGGGGTACCGGGGAGCTGTTTTTT. It translates to CASSLYRGTGELFF.

The gene calls are TRBV9 and TRBJ1-4; D is undetermined. Per germline, CDR1 SGDLS and CDR2 YYNGEE. The CDR3 has 15 amino acids. V lost 6 bases, J lost 0 bases, and 12 bases lay in between. The CDR3 DNA reads TGTGCCAGCAACCTAGACGGGGCAACTAATGAAAAACTGTTTTTT. Translated, it gives CASNLDGATNEKLFF.

This clonotype was counted ten times or more. The CDR3 region is CASSQVEGGSTEAFF. CDR3 DNA: TGCGCCAGCAGCCAAGTTGAAGGGGGCAGCACTGAAGCTTTCTTT. The V call is TRBV4-1, the J call TRBJ1-1; TRBD1 aligns across 7 bases. V shed 1 base and J 4 bases; nucleotides not matched to a gene: 6. Germline V gene sequence: CDR1 MGHRA, CDR2 YSYEKL. This CDR3 is 15 amino acids long.

This clonotype was seen ten or more times. V usage is TRBV7-2 and J usage is TRBJ2-1, with D possibly matching TRBD2 (5 bases). The germline V gene has CDR1 SGHTA and CDR2 FQGNSA. The CDR3 sequence is 15 residues long. Between the trimmed V and J ends, which lost 0 bases and 0 bases, there was a span of 6 bases. The CDR3 loop is CASSLAGSSYNEQFF. CDR3 nucleotide sequence: TGTGCCAGCAGCTTAGCAGGGAGCTCCTACAATGAGCAGTTCTTC. Together with reference TRBV7-2 and TRBJ2-1, the CDR3 gives the full variable domain: GAGVSQSPSNKVTEKGKDVELRCDPISGHTALYWYRQSLGQGLEFLIYFQGNSAPDKSGLPSDRFSAERTGGSVSTLTIQRTQQEDSAVYLCASSLAGSSYNEQFFGPGTRLTVL.